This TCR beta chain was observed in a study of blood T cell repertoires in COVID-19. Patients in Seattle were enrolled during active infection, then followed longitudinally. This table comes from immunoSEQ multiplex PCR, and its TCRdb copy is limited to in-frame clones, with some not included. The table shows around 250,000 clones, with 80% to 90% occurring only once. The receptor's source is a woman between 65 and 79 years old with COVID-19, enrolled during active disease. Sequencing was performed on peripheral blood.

The CDR3 nucleotides read TGTGCCAGCAGCAAAGCGCTTCTGGTTATTCTAGGGCGCCCCAGGGATTCACCCCTCCACTTT. This encodes CASSKALLVILGRPRDSPLHF. The V call is TRBV21-1, the J call TRBJ1-6; the DNA was not used to check the table's D call, TRBD1. TRBV21-1 is classified as a pseudogene. CDR3 size: 21 residues.